These T cell receptor beta chains were read from a single sample in a study of early T cells in non-severe SARS-CoV-2 infection. TCRdb re-analysed the 5' RACE reads in MiXCR, keeping a single row per CDR3 protein. This table has 60,000 to 90,000 distinct CDR3 sequences, about a sixth appearing once. Sequencing was carried out using whole blood. The receptors here all came from an adult who was a healthcare worker with PCR-confirmed SARS-CoV-2 infection or an uninfected control (not recorded which). CDR3s include the opening cysteine and the closing phenylalanine or tryptophan. The D gene is left open where the match is weak. Some rows have no size entry. The others give once, few or many, or a class for an expanded clone.

abundance	d_gene	j_gene	v_gene	CDR3nt	CDR3aa
NA	TRBD1	TRBJ1-1	TRBV11-2	TGTGCCAGCAGCAAAGGACAGGGAAGCACTGAAGCTTTCTTT	CASSKGQGSTEAFF
few	NA	TRBJ1-1	TRBV19	TGTGCCAGTAGTATCGGAAGGAACACTGAAGCTTTCTTT	CASSIGRNTEAFF
many	NA	TRBJ1-1	TRBV5-1	TGCGCCAGCAGCTTGGGGCAGGGTGGGGCGAGTGAAGCTTTCTTT	CASSLGQGGASEAFF
many	NA	TRBJ1-6	TRBV20-1	TGCAGTGCTTTCCCCACAGGGATTGTCCATTCACCCCTCCACTTT	CSAFPTGIVHSPLHF
NA	NA	TRBJ2-1	TRBV20-1	TGCAGTGCTAGAGATCAGCGGGCTCACAATGAGCAGTTCTTC	CSARDQRAHNEQFF
NA	TRBD2	TRBJ2-4	TRBV29-1	TGCAGCGTTGAATTGAGACTAGCGGGAGGACAGTACTTC	CSVELRLAGGQYF
NA	NA	TRBJ1-6	TRBV7-3	TGTGCCAGCAGCCGCTCCGGGGCTTCACCCCTCCACTTT	CASSRSGASPLHF
few	NA	TRBJ2-7	TRBV7-6	TGTGCCAGCAGCTTCGACAGTAGGTCCGAGCAGTACTTC	CASSFDSRSEQYF
NA	TRBD1	TRBJ1-4	TRBV18	TGTGCCAGCTCACAGGACAGGGGAAGGGAAAAACTGTTTTTT	CASSQDRGREKLFF
NA	NA	TRBJ2-7	TRBV7-2	TGTGCCAGCAGCCCTCCCCCAATACCCCCCTACGAGCAGTACTTC	CASSPPPIPPYEQYF
few	TRBD2	TRBJ2-5	TRBV28	TGTGCCAGCAGTCCCCTTTCCTCTGCGGGGGGGGCCCGAGAGACCCAGTACTTC	CASSPLSSAGGARETQYF
few	NA	TRBJ2-1	TRBV6-2/TRBV6-3	TGTGCCAGCAGAGAACCGGGACTGCTCAATGAGCAGTTCTTC	CASREPGLLNEQFF
NA	NA	TRBJ1-2	TRBV6-5	TGTGCCAGCAGCCATTATATGGGACTTGGGTATGGCTACACCTTC	CASSHYMGLGYGYTF
many	NA	TRBJ1-1	TRBV12-3/TRBV12-4	TGTGCCAGCACTGGGGGGACTGAAGCTTTCTTT	CASTGGTEAFF
many	TRBD1	TRBJ1-1	TRBV29-1	TGCAGCGCTCCGACAGGGGGTCCTGAAGCTTTCTTT	CSAPTGGPEAFF
few	TRBD1	TRBJ2-1	TRBV19	TGTGCGACAGGGCTTTCCTACAATGAGCAGTTCTTC	CATGLSYNEQFF
NA	NA	TRBJ1-2	TRBV6-2/TRBV6-3	TGTGCCATCAGATCGACAGGTTTCTATGGCTACACCTTC	CAIRSTGFYGYTF
few	TRBD2	TRBJ2-1	TRBV19	TGTGCCAGTAGTATGAGCGGGAGGCACCTTGTAATCTCCTACAATGAGCAGTTCTTC	CASSMSGRHLVISYNEQFF
NA	NA	TRBJ1-4	TRBV11-2	TGTGCCAGCAGCCTTATATCAACTAATGAAAAACTGTTTTTT	CASSLISTNEKLFF
NA	TRBD1	TRBJ1-1	TRBV30	TGTGCCTGGAGACCACCCGGGACAGCGAACACTGAAGCTTTCTTT	CAWRPPGTANTEAFF
few	NA	TRBJ2-3	TRBV7-8	TGTGCCAGCAGCCCCAATGGACAGTGGGAGTTAGATACGCAGTATTTT	CASSPNGQWELDTQYF
NA	TRBD2	TRBJ2-3	TRBV2	TGTGCCAGCAGTGATATAAGGTCCGGGGGGACAGATACGCAGTATTTT	CASSDIRSGGTDTQYF
NA	NA	TRBJ1-1	TRBV7-9	TGTGCCAGCAGCTCAAGATCAGGGGTGAACACTGAAGCTTTCTTT	CASSSRSGVNTEAFF
few	TRBD1	TRBJ2-7	TRBV10-3	TGTGCCATCAGTGACCGGGACAGCTACGAGCAGTACTTC	CAISDRDSYEQYF
NA	NA	TRBJ2-1	TRBV29-1	TGCAGCGTTGGGGTCCCAGGGTCGAATGAGCAGTTCTTC	CSVGVPGSNEQFF
NA	NA	TRBJ1-1	TRBV5-1	TGCGCCAGCAACACAGGGTTGTCGAACACTGAAGCTTTCTTT	CASNTGLSNTEAFF
NA	NA	TRBJ1-6	TRBV4-2	TGTGCCAGCAGCCAAGCCGACCTTCCGGGGGAGGGGAATTCACCCCTCCACTTT	CASSQADLPGEGNSPLHF
few	NA	TRBJ2-7	TRBV11-2	TGTGCCAGCAGCCCCCGGGACCCAGTTTACGAGCAGTACTTC	CASSPRDPVYEQYF
NA	TRBD2	TRBJ2-3	TRBV6-5	TGTGCCAGCAGTTCACTTCGGGGGGAGGATACGCAGTATTTT	CASSSLRGEDTQYF
few	TRBD1	TRBJ1-4	TRBV2	TGTGCCAGCAATCCATCAGGACAGGGAGGAAAACTGTTTTTT	CASNPSGQGGKLFF
NA	TRBD2	TRBJ2-5	TRBV7-9	TGTGCCAGCAGCTTAATCAAATTGCGGGGGAACCTGTACCAAGAGACCCAGTACTTC	CASSLIKLRGNLYQETQYF
few	NA	TRBJ1-5	TRBV5-5	TGTGCCAGCAGCCCACAGGGATGGGACAATCAGCCCCAGCATTTT	CASSPQGWDNQPQHF
NA	NA	TRBJ2-5	TRBV11-2	TGTGCCAGCAGCCTCATGGGGGCAGGGTCCCAAGTGACCCAGTACTTC	CASSLMGAGSQVTQYF
few	TRBD2	TRBJ2-7	TRBV29-1	TGCAGCGTGCTAGCGGGAAGTATCTACGAGCAGTACTTC	CSVLAGSIYEQYF
many	NA	TRBJ1-5	TRBV5-6	TGTGCCAGCAGCTTGGCCGGCTCTCAGCCCCAGCATTTT	CASSLAGSQPQHF
NA	TRBD1	TRBJ2-3	TRBV24-1	TGTGCCACCAGTGAACGCCGGTCGGGACAGGTCACAGATACGCAGTATTTT	CATSERRSGQVTDTQYF
NA	NA	TRBJ1-2	TRBV6-5	TGTGCCAGCAGGAGGGCAGCGAACTATGGCTACACCTTC	CASRRAANYGYTF
NA	NA	TRBJ2-7	TRBV5-1	TGCGCCAGCAGCTTGGCAGCCGGATCCGCCTACGAGCAGTACTTC	CASSLAAGSAYEQYF
NA	TRBD1	TRBJ2-7	TRBV11-2	TGTGCCAGCAGCTTACAGGGGGCTTGGAACGAGCAGTACTTC	CASSLQGAWNEQYF
few	TRBD2	TRBJ2-3	TRBV5-1	TGCGCCAGCAGCGGGGGACTAGCAGGGGCTACGCAGTATTTT	CASSGGLAGATQYF
NA	NA	TRBJ1-5	TRBV7-8	TGTGCCAGCAGCTTAGACAGCTATAGCAATCAGCCCCAGCATTTT	CASSLDSYSNQPQHF
few	NA	TRBJ1-1	TRBV12-3/TRBV12-4	TGTGCCAGCAGTTTAGCGCAGGGAACAGGGATAACTGAAGCTTTCTTT	CASSLAQGTGITEAFF
NA	NA	TRBJ2-1	TRBV6-1	TGTGCCTACGAGGAGGCCAGCGCCGGGGGATATGAGCAGTTCTTC	CAYEEASAGGYEQFF
many	NA	TRBJ2-3	TRBV5-1	TGCGCCAGCAGCGTGACAGGGAGCGGGACAGATACGCAGTATTTT	CASSVTGSGTDTQYF
few	TRBD1	TRBJ1-6	TRBV4-2	TGTGCCAGCAGCCAACAGGAGGGGGCCGCAAATTCACCCCTCCACTTT	CASSQQEGAANSPLHF
few	NA	TRBJ2-2	TRBV5-1	TGCGCCAGCAGCGCCGGACAAAACACCGGGGAGCTGTTTTTT	CASSAGQNTGELFF
NA	NA	TRBJ2-4	TRBV4-2	TGTGCCAGCAGCCAAGAGGGGGCCCAAAACATTCAGTACTTC	CASSQEGAQNIQYF
many	TRBD2	TRBJ2-7	TRBV7-9	TGTGCCAGCAGCCCGGGACTAGCGGGAACCGAGCAGTACTTC	CASSPGLAGTEQYF
NA	NA	TRBJ2-1	TRBV24-1	TGTGCCACCTCCGGAAGGGCACCGAGCTCCTACAATGAGCAGTTCTTC	CATSGRAPSSYNEQFF
few	TRBD1	TRBJ1-2	TRBV18	TGTGCCAGCTCACCTGATTCAGGGGGCTATGGCTACACCTTC	CASSPDSGGYGYTF
NA	NA	TRBJ2-1	TRBV18	TGTGCCAGCTCACCGTTAGCGCGGCAGAATGAGCAGTTCTTC	CASSPLARQNEQFF
NA	TRBD2	TRBJ2-5	TRBV20-1	TGCAGTGCTACGACTAGCGGGGGACAAGAGACCCAGTACTTC	CSATTSGGQETQYF
NA	TRBD2	TRBJ2-1	TRBV6-2/TRBV6-3	TGTGCCAGCAGTTCCCAACTCTCCCCTAGCGGGAGTCCTAATGAGCAGTTCTTC	CASSSQLSPSGSPNEQFF
NA	TRBD1	TRBJ2-3	TRBV27	TGTGCCAGCAGTTTCTGGGGACAGGGGGCTATCTCAAGCACAGATACGCAGTATTTT	CASSFWGQGAISSTDTQYF
NA	TRBD1	TRBJ1-1	TRBV20-1	TGCAGTGCTGACCCTGCCGGGACAGGGGGCTTTGGGAACACTGAAGCTTTCTTT	CSADPAGTGGFGNTEAFF
many	NA	TRBJ1-1	TRBV20-1	TGCAGTCCTCGGGGCCACACTGAAGCTTTCTTT	CSPRGHTEAFF
many	NA	TRBJ1-2	TRBV30	TGTGCCTGGAGTGCCAGGGAGAAAGGTGGCTACACCTTC	CAWSAREKGGYTF
NA	TRBD2	TRBJ2-7	TRBV19	TGTGCCAGTAGCGGACTAGCGGGGGGCTTTTCCCAGCAGTACTTC	CASSGLAGGFSQQYF